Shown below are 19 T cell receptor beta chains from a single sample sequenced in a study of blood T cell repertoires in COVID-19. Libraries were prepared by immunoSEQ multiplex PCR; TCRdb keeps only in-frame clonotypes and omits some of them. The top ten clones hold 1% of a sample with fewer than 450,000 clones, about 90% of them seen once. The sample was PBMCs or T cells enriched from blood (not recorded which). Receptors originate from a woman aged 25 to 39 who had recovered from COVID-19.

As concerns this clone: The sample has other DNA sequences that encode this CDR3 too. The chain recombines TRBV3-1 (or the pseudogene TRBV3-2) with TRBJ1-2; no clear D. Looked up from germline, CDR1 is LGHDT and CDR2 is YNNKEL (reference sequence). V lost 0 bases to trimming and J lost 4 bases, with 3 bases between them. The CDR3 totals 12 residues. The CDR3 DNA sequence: TGTGCCAGCAGCCAAGACCGCTATGGCTACACCTTC. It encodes CASSQDRYGYTF.

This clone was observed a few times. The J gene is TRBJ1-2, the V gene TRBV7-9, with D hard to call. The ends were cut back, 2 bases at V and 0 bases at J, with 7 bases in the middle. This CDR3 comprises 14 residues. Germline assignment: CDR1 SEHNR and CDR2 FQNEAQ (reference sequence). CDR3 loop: CASSLIRTNYGYTF. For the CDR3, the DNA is TGTGCCAGCAGCTTAATTAGAACTAACTATGGCTACACCTTC.

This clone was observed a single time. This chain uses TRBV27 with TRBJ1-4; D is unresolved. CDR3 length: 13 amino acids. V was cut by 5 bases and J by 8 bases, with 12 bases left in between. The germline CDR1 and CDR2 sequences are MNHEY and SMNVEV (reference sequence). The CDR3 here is CASSRGRGEKLFF. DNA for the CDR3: TGTGCCAGCAGTCGAGGTCGTGGGGAAAAACTGTTTTTT.

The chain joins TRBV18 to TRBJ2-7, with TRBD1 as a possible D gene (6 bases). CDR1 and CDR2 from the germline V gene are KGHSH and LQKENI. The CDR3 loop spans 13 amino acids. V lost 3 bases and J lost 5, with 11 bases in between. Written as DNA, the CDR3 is TGTGCCAGCTCACCGGGCAGGGACAACGAGCAGTACTTC. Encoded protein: CASSPGRDNEQYF.

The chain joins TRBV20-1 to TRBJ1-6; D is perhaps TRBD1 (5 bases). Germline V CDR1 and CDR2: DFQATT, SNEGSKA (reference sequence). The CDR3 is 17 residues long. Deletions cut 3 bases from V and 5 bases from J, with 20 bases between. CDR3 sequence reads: CSASTPGWQDNNSPLHF. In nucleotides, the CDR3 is TGCAGTGCTAGTACCCCCGGTTGGCAGGACAATAATTCACCCCTCCACTTT.

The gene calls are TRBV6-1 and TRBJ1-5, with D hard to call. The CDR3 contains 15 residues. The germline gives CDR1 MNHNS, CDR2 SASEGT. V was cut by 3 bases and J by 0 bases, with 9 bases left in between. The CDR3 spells CASSDNLYSNQPQHF. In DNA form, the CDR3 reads TGTGCCAGCAGTGATAACCTATATAGCAATCAGCCCCAGCATTTT.

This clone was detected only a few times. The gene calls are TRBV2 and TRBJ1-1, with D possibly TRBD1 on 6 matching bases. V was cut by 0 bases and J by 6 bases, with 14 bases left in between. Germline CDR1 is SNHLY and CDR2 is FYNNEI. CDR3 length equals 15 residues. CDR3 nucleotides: TGTGCCAGCAGTGAAGCGGTTGGGGGGGCCTCTGAAGCTTTCTTT. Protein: CASSEAVGGASEAFF.

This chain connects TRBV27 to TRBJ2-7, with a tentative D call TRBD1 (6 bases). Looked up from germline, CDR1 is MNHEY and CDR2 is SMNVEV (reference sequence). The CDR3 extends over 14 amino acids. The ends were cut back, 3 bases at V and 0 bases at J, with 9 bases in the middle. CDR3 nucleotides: TGTGCCAGCAGTTTCCGGGGACACTCCTACGAGCAGTACTTC. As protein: CASSFRGHSYEQYF.

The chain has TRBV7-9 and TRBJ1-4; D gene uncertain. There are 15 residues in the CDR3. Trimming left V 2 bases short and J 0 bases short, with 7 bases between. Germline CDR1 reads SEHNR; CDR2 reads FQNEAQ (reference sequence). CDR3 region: CASSLLSATNEKLFF. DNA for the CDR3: TGTGCCAGCAGCTTACTATCCGCAACTAATGAAAAACTGTTTTTT.

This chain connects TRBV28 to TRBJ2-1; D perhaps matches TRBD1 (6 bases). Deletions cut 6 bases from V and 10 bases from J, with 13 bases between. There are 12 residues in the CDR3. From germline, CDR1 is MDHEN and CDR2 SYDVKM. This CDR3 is CASRTTGNEQFF. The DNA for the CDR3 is TGTGCCAGCAGGACGACAGGTAACGAGCAGTTCTTC.

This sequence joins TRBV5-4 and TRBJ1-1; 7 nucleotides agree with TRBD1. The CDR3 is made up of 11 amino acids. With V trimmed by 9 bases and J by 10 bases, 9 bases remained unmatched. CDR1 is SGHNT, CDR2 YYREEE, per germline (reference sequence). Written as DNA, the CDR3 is TGTGCCATTAGAGGGGGCCGGGGAGCTTTCTTT. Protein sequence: CAIRGGRGAFF.

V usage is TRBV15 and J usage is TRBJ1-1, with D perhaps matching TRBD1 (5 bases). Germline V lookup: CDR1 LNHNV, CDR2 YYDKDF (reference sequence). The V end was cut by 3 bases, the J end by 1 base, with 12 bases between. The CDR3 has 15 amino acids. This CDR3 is CATSRDPGGNTEAFF. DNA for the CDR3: TGTGCCACCAGCAGGGACCCCGGGGGGAACACTGAAGCTTTCTTT.

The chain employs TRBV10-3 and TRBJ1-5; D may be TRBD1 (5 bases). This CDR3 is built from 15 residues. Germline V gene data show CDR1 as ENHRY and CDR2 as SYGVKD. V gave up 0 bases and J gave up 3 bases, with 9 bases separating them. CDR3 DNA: TGTGCCATCAGTGAGTCAGCAGGGATCAATCAGCCCCAGCATTTT. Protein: CAISESAGINQPQHF.

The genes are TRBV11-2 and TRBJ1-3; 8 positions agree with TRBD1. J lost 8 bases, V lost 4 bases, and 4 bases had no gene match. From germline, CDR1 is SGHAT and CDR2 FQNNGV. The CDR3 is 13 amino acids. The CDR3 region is CASSSATGDTIYF. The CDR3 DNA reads TGTGCCAGCAGCTCGGCGACAGGGGACACCATATATTTT.

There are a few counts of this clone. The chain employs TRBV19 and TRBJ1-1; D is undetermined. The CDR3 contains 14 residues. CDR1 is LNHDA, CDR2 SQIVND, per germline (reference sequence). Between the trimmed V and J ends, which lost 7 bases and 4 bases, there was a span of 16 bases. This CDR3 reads CASTPPKRVTEAFF. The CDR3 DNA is TGTGCCAGTACCCCCCCAAAGCGGGTCACTGAAGCTTTCTTT. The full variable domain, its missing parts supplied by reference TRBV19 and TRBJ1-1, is DGGITQSPKYLFRKEGQNVTLSCEQNLNHDAMYWYRQDPGQGLRLIYYSQIVNDFQKGDIAEGYSVSREKKESFPLTVTSAQKNPTAFYLCASTPPKRVTEAFFGQGTRLTVV.

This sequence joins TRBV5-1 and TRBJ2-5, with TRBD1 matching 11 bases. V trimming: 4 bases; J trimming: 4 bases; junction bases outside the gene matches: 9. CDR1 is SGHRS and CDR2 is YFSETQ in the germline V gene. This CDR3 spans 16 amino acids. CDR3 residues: CASSRGGQGALETQYF. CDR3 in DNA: TGCGCCAGCAGCAGGGGAGGACAGGGGGCTTTAGAGACCCAGTACTTC.

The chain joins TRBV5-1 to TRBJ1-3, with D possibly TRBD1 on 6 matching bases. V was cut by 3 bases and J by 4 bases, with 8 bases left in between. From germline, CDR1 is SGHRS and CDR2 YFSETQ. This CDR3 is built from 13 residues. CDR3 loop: CASSYGQGNTIYF. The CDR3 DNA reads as TGCGCCAGCAGCTACGGACAGGGAAACACCATATATTTT.

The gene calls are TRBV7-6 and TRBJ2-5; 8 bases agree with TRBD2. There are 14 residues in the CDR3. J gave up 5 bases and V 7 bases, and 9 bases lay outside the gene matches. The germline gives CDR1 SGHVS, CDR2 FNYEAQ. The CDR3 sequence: CASIQPREGETQYF. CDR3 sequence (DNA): TGTGCCAGCATCCAACCCCGGGAGGGGGAGACCCAGTACTTC.

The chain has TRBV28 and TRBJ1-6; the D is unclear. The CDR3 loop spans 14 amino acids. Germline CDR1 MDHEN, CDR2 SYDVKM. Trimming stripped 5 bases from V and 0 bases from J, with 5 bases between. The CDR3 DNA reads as TGTGCCAGCAGTGGGAGCTCCTATAATTCACCCCTCCACTTT. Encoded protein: CASSGSSYNSPLHF.